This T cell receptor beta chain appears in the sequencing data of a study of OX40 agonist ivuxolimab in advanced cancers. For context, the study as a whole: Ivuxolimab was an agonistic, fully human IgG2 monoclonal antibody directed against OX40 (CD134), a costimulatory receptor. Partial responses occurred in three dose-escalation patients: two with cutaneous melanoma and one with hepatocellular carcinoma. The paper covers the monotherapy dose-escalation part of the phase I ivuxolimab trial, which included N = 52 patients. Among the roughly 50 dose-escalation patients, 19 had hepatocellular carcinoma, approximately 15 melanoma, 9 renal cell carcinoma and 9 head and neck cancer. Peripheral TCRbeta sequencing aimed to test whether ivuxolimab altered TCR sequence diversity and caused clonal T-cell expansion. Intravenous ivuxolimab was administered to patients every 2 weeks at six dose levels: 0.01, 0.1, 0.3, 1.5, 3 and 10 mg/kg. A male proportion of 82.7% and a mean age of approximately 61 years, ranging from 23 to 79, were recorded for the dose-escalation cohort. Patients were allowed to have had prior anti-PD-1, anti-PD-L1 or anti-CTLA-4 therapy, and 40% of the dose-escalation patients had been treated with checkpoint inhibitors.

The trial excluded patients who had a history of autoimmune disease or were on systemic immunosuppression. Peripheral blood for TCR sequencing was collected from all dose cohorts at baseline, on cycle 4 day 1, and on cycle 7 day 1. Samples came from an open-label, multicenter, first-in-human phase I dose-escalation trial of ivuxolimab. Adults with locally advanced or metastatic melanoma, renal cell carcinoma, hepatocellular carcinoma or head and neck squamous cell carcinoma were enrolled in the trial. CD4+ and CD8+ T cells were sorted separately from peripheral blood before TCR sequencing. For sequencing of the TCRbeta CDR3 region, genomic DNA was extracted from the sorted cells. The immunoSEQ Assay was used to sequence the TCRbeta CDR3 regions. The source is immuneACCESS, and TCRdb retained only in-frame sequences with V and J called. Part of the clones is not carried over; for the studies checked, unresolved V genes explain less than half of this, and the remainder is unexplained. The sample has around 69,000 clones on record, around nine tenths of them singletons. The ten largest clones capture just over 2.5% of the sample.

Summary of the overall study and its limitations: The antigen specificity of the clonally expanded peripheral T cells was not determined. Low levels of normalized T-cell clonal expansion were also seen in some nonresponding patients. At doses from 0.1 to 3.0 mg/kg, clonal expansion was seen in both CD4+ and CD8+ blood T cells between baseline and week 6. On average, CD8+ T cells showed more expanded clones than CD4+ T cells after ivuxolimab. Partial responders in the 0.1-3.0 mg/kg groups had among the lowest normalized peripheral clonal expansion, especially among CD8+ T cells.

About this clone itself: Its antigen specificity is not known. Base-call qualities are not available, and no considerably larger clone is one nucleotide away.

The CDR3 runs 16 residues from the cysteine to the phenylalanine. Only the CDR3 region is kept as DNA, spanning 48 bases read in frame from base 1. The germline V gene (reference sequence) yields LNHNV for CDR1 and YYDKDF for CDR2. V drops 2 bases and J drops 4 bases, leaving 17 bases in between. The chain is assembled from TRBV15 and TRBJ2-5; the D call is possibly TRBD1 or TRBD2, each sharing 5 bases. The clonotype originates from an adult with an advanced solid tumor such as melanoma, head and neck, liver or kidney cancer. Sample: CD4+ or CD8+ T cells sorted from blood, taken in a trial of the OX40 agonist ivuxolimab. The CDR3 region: CATSRTRRDPPETQYF. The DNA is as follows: TGTGCCACCAGCAGAACCCGCCGGGACCCGCCAGAGACCCAGTACTTC. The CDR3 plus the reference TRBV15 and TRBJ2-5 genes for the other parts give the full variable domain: DAMVIQNPRYQVTQFGKPVTLSCSQTLNHNVMYWYQQKSSQAPKLLFHYYDKDFNNEADTPDNFQSRRPNTSFCFLDIRSPGLGDTAMYLCATSRTRRDPPETQYFGPGTRLLVL.